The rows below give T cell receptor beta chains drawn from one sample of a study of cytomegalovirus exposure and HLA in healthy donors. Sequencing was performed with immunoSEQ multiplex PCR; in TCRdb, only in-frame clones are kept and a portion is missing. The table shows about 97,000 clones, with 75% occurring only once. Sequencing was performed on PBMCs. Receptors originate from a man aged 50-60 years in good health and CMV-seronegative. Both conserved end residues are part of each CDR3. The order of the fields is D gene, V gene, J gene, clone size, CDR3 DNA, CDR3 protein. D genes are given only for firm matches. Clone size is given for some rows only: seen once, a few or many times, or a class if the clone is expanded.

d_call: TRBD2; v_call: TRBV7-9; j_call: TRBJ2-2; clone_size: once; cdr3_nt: TGTGCCAGCAGCTTCGCGGGGGTCATCGGCACCGGGGAGCTGTTTTTT; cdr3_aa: CASSFAGVIGTGELFF
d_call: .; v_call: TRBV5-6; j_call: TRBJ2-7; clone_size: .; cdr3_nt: TGTGCCAGCAGCTTGGCCCTTTACGTTACAGGGAAATCCTACGAGCAGTACTTC; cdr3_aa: CASSLALYVTGKSYEQYF
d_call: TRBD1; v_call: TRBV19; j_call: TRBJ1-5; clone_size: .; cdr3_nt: TGTGCCAGTAGTTCGACAGGGGGGAATCAGCCCCAGCATTTT; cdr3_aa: CASSSTGGNQPQHF
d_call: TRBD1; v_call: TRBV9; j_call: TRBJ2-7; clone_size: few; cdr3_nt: TGTGCCAGCAGCCCCAGACAGGGGACCTACGAGCAGTACTTC; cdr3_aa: CASSPRQGTYEQYF
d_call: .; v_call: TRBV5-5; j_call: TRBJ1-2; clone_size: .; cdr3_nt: TGTGCCAGCAGCTTGGACAGTACTAACTATGGCTACACCTTC; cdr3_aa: CASSLDSTNYGYTF
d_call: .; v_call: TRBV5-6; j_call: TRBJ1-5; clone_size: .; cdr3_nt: TGTGCCAGCAGCTTGGCCGGGGGGGTCCTAAGCAATCAGCCCCAGCATTTT; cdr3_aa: CASSLAGGVLSNQPQHF
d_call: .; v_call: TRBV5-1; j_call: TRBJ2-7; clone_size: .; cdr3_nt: TGCGCCAGCAGCTTGTACAGTACCTACGAGCAGTACTTC; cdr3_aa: CASSLYSTYEQYF
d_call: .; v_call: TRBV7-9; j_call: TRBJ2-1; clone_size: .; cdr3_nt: TGTGCCAGCAGCCTGGGGGCGGCCTACAATGAGCAGTTCTTC; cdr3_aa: CASSLGAAYNEQFF
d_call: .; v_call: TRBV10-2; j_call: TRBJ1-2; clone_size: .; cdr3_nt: TGCGCCAGCAGACCGACAGCGACTAACTATGGCTACACCTTC; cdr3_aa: CASRPTATNYGYTF
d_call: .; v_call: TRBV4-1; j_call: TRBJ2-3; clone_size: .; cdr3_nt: TGCGCCAGCAGCCAACCGTCCACAGATACGCAGTATTTT; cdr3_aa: CASSQPSTDTQYF
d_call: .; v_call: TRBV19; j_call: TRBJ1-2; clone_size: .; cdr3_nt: TGTGCCAGTAGTCCCCCCGGGGGTCTCTATGGCTACACCTTC; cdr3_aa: CASSPPGGLYGYTF
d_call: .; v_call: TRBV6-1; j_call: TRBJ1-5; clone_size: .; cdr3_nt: TGTGCCAGCAGTGAGTCGGGCGGGGAAGAGCCCCAGCATTTT; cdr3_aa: CASSESGGEEPQHF
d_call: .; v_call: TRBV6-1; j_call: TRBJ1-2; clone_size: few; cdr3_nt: TGTGCCAGCATGGAGGGCTACACCTTC; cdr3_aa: CASMEGYTF
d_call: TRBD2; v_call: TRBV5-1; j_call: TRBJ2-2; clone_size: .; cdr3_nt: TGCGCCAGTTCCGCTGGCGGGGGGGAGACCGGGGAGCTGTTTTTT; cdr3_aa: CASSAGGGETGELFF
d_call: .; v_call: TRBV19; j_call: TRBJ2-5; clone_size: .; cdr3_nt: TGTGCCAGTAGTGGGCGGGTGCAAGAGACCCAGTACTTC; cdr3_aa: CASSGRVQETQYF
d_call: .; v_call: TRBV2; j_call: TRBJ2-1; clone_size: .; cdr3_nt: TGTGCCAGCAGGGCGGACAGTTACAATGAGCAGTTCTTC; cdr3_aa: CASRADSYNEQFF
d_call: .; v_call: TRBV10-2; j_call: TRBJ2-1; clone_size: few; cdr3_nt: TGCGCCAGCAGTGAGTATGGGGACTCGTCTCTGGATGAGCAGTTCTTC; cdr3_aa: CASSEYGDSSLDEQFF
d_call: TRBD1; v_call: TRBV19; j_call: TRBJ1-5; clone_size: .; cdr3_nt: TGTGCCACCCGGAACAGACAGGGAACTCAGCCCCAGCATTTT; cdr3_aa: CATRNRQGTQPQHF
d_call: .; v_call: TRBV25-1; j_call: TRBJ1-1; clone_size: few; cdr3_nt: TGTGCCAGCAGTGAATTGACGACCCTGGGGGCGACTGAAGCTTTCTTT; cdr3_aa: CASSELTTLGATEAFF
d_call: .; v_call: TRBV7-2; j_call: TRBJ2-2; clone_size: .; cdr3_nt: TGTGCCAGCAGCTTAGCCAGGCGCCTTACCGGGGAGCTGTTTTTT; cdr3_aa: CASSLARRLTGELFF
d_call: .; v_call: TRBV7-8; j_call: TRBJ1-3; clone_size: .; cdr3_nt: TGTGCCAGCAGCTCTGAACAGGGAGCTGGAAACACCATATATTTT; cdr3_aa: CASSSEQGAGNTIYF
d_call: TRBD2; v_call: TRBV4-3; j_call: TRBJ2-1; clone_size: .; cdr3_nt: TGCGCCAGCAGCCAACTAGCGGGAGCTAGTGAGCAGTTCTTC; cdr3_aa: CASSQLAGASEQFF
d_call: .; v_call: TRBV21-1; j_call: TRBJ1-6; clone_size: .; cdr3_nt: TGTGCCAGCAGCAAGACAGGGAAAAAGGATCGGAATTCACCCCTCCACTTT; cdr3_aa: CASSKTGKKDRNSPLHF
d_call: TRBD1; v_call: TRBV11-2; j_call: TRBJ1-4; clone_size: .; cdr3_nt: TGTGCCAGCAGCTTAGTCTCAGGGGGCGCTGGGGAAAAACTGTTTTTT; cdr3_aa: CASSLVSGGAGEKLFF
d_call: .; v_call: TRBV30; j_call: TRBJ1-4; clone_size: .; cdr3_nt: TGTGCCTGGAGTGTGGGCATGGATGAAAAACTGTTTTTT; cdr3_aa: CAWSVGMDEKLFF
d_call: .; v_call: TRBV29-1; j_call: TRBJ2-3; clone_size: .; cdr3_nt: TGCAGCGTTGAGGTTAGAGGGGATACGCAGTATTTT; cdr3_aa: CSVEVRGDTQYF
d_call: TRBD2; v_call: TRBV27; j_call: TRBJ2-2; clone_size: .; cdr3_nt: TGTGCCAGCAGTTTATCGCAGCTAGCGGGAGGGCCTGTCGGGGAGCTGTTTTTT; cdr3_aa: CASSLSQLAGGPVGELFF
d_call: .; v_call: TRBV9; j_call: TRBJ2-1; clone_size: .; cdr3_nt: TGTGCCAGCAGCGCCCGTCAGGGAGGTTACAATGAGCAGTTCTTC; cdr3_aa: CASSARQGGYNEQFF
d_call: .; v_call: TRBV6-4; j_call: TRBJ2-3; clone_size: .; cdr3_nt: TGTGCCAGCAGTTCCGAAGGGGGATCAGATACGCAGTATTTT; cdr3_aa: CASSSEGGSDTQYF
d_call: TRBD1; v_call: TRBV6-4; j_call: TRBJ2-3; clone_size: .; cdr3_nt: TGTGCCAGCAGCGGGATGAGGGACAGGGGAACAGATACGCAGTATTTT; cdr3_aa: CASSGMRDRGTDTQYF
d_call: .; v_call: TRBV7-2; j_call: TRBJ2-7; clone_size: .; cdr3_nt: TGTGCCAGCAGCCGTGACAGGTCGTCCTACGAGCAGTACTTC; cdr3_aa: CASSRDRSSYEQYF
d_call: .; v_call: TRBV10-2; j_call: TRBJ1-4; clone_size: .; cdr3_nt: TGCGCCAGCAGCGGGGGGGGTTCCCATCCGTTTTTT; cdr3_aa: CASSGGGSHPFF
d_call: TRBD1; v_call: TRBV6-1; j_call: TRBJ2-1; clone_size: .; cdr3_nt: TGTGCCAGCAGAATAGGACAGGGAAGGGATGAGCAGTTCTTC; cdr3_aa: CASRIGQGRDEQFF
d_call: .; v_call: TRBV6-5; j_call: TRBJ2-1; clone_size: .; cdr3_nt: TGTGCCAGCAGCTCTATCCGTCCCAACTATAATGAGCAGTTCTTC; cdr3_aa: CASSSIRPNYNEQFF
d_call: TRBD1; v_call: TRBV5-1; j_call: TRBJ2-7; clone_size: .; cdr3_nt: TGCGCCAGCAGCTTGCAGGACAGGGACTACGAGCAGTACTTC; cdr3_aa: CASSLQDRDYEQYF
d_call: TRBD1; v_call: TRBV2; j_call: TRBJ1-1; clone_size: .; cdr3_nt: TGTGCCAGCAGTGTAATATCCGGGACAGGGGGCGCAGGGGCTTTCTTT; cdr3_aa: CASSVISGTGGAGAFF
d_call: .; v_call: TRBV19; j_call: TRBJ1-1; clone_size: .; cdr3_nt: TGTGCCAGTAGTGTCCTGCCTGGCCAGGGGAGCACTGAAGCTTTCTTT; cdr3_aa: CASSVLPGQGSTEAFF
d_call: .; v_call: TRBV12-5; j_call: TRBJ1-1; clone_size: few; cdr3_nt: TGTGCTAGTGGTTTGGTAAATGGAGGGTTGCGCACTGAAGCTTTCTTT; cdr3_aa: CASGLVNGGLRTEAFF
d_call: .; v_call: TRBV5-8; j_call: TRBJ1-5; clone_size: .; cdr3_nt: TGTGCCAGCAGCTTGGACGCAGGGGCGGTGGGTCAGCCCCAGCATTTT; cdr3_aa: CASSLDAGAVGQPQHF
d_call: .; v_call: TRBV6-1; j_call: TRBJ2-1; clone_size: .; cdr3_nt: TGTGCCAGCAGGGCTAGCTCCTACAATGAGCAGTTCTTC; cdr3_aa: CASRASSYNEQFF
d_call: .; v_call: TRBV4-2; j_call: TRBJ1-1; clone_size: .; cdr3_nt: TGTGCCAGCAGCCAAGATGGGGGGGCCGGTAGCACTGAAGCTTTCTTT; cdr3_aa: CASSQDGGAGSTEAFF
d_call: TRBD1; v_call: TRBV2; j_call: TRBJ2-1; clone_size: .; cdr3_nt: TGTGCCAGCAGTGACGGGACAGGGAACTACAATGAGCAGTTCTTC; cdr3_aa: CASSDGTGNYNEQFF
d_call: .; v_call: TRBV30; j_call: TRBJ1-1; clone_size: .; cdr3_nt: TGTGCCTGGCGGAGGGTGGACACTGAAGCTTTCTTT; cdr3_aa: CAWRRVDTEAFF
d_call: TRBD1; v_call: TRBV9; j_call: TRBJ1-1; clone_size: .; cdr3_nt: TGTGCCAGCAGCCCTCGGACAGGGATGAACACTGAAGCTTTCTTT; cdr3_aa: CASSPRTGMNTEAFF
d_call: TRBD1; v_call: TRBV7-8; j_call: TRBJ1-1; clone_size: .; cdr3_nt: TGTGCCAGCACAGTACAGGGGGCATTTGCGACTGAAGCTTTCTTT; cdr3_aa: CASTVQGAFATEAFF